Listed here is a single T cell receptor (beta chain). Its antigen is unknown. Per-nucleotide qualities are absent, and no much larger clonotype sits a single base away. The immunoSEQ hsTCRB assay version 4, run in survey mode, was used to sequence TCRbeta repertoires from genomic DNA. Genomic DNA was diluted to about 9 ng/uL, and up to about 1 ug per sample was used for TCRbeta sequencing. As for the authors' bioinformatics: TCRbeta data were analyzed in ImmunoSeq Analyzer 3.0, with diversity computed on productive nucleotide rearrangements. Using the Immunarch R package, the improved Chao index served to estimate lower-bound TCR diversity and the Gini coefficient served to estimate clonality. Different nucleotide rearrangements encoding the same CDR3beta amino acid sequence were counted as distinct clonotypes. Differential abundance analysis identified TCRbeta sequences significantly enriched in antigen-responding cells relative to anti-CD3/anti-CD28-activated cells. TCRs were clustered by predicted peptide-MHC specificity with GLIPH2, both within individual participants and across merged participant data sets. The table was pulled from immuneACCESS by TCRdb, which kept in-frame rearrangements only. Such tables lose some clones; where checked, under half of the loss comes from unresolved V genes, and the rest has no known cause. The V and J calls and clone size were taken over from that table, and D and trimming were inferred from the DNA. The table for this sample lists fewer than 6,500 clones; 64% of them were counted only once. The ten most abundant clones make up almost 40% of the sample.

The treatment or condition label on this specimen signifies: suppressive antiretroviral therapy. Lysates of CMV-infected fibroblasts at 10 ug/mL were used to stimulate the cells. CD4+ T cells that responded were sorted based on upregulation of both CD40 ligand and CD69. Participants were HIV-1-infected adults who started suppressive ART during chronic infection. Plasma HIV-1 RNA had been undetectable (below 50 copies/mL) in participants for at least 4 years. To be included, participants needed a CD4+ T cell count above 400 cells/uL and a positive CMV serology. Before stimulation, PBMCs were isolated using density centrifugation and then depleted of CD8+ T cells. For approximately 17 hours, CD8-depleted PBMCs were stimulated with anti-CD28/CD49d costimulation, a CD40-blocking antibody, and enfuvirtide, which was added to prevent new infections. Cell sorting was done on a Beckman Coulter MoFlo Legacy or XDP sorter, and dead cells were excluded with propidium iodide. Genomic DNA was extracted using the QIAamp DNA Mini Kit for samples with more than one million cells and using the Quick-DNA Microprep Kit for all other samples.

These data are taken from a study of persistence of HIV-infected CD4 T cells (dated by TCRdb to 2020 to 2021). In the study overall: The median time participants had been on suppressive ART was roughly eight years. Proviral sequencing was used to assess clonality among infected cells, whereas TCRbeta sequencing gauged the clonality of all cells within each sorted population. In the cross-participant TCR cluster analysis, fewer than ten participants were included for CMV and roughly 7 participants were included for Gag. Peripheral blood samples of up to roughly 180 mL were obtained at multiple time points, with the exception of two participants, for whom leukapheresis was performed at a single time point. CMV- and HIV-1 Gag-responding CD4+ T cells were isolated from ART-treated individuals so that antigen-driven clonal expansion of HIV-1-infected cells could be examined. Here is what the overall study found, with its caveats: Few individuals were included in the study, and only a limited range of antigens was tested. TCRbeta richness in CMV- and Gag-responding cells was significantly lower than in anti-CD3/anti-CD28-responding cells; CMV-responding cells had higher oligoclonality than CD3/CD28-stimulated and Gag-responding cells. Within the same sorted populations, TCR oligoclonality correlated with proviral oligoclonality. Restriction of bulk TCR analyses to the rare CMV-responding cells that actually carried HIV-1 proviruses was not possible. Degenerate expanded CDR3beta sequences were enriched in antigen-responding cells, suggesting convergent selection of CD4+ responses to CMV and Gag.

V is shortened by 0 bases, J by 1 base, and the region joining them spans 8 bases. The CDR3 runs 15 amino acids, cysteine and phenylalanine included. Of all the DNA, just the CDR3 is kept, 45 bases in frame from base 1. The germline V gene (reference sequence) supplies CDR1 SEHNR and CDR2 FQNEAQ. The rearranged segments are TRBV7-9 and TRBJ2-3; the D gene assignment is ambiguous. The sample consisted of CD4+ T cells sorted from PBMCs after approximately 19-hour stimulation, taken from a patient who received antiretroviral therapy. Taken with the paper, the label for cell subset or site translates to: CD40L+CD69+ CD4 T cells responding to CMV lysate. The origin of this receptor is an adult man with HIV who was CMV-seropositive. In nucleotide form, the sequence is TGTGCCAGCAGCTTAGCGGTGTTTGGCACAGATACGCAGTATTTT. Its translation is CASSLAVFGTDTQYF.